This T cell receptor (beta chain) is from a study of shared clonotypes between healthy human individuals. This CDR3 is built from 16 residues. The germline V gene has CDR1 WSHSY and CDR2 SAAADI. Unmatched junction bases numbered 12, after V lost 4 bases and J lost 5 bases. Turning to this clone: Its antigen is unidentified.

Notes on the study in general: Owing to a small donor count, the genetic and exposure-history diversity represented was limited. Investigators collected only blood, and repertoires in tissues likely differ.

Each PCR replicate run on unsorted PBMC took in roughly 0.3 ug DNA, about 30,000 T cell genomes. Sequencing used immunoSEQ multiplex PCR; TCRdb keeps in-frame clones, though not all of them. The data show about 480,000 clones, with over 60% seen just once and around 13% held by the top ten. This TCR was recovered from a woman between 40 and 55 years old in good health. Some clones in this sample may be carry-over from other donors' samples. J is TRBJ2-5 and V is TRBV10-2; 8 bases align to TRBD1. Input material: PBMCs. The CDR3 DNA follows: TGCGCCAGCAGTGCCCTACCCCCACAGGGGGAGGAGACCCAGTACTTC. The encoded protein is CASSALPPQGEETQYF.